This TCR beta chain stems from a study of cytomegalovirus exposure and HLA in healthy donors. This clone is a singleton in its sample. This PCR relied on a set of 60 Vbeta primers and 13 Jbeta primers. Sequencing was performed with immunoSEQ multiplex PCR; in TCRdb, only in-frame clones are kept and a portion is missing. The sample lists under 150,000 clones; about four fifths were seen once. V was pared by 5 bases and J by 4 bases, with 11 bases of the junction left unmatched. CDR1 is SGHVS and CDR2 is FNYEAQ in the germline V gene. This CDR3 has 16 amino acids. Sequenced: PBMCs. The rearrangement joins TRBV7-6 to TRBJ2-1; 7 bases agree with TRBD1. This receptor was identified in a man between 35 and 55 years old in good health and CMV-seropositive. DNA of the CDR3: TGTGCCAGCAGCCCTACCCAGGACAGGCCTTACAATGAGCAGTTCTTC. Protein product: CASSPTQDRPYNEQFF.